The 4 T cell receptor beta chains reported below all come from one sample, sequenced in a study of cytomegalovirus exposure and HLA in healthy donors. Primers for the PCR totalled 60 Vbeta and 13 Jbeta. The data were produced by immunoSEQ multiplex PCR, yet TCRdb's version contains in-frame clones alone and is incomplete. The table lists about 94,000 clones, 70% to 85% of them singletons, with 20% to 25% in the top ten. Specimen: PBMCs. Receptors were obtained from a young man in good health and CMV-seropositive.

This clone was recorded only once. The genes are TRBV19 and TRBJ2-7, with 8 bases lining up with TRBD2. Per the germline V gene, CDR1 is LNHDA and CDR2 is SQIVND (reference sequence). This CDR3 has 14 amino acids. Trimming cost V 6 bases and J 2 bases; bases outside gene matches: 6. The CDR3 loop reads CASSQGGGTYEQYF. CDR3 sequence (DNA): TGTGCCAGTAGCCAGGGCGGGGGGACCTACGAGCAGTACTTC.

J is TRBJ1-5 and V is TRBV11-2, with TRBD1 matching 8 bases. V lost 0 bases, J lost 4 bases, and 8 bases stayed unmatched. The CDR3 covers 17 residues. From germline, CDR1 is SGHAT and CDR2 FQNNGV. The CDR3 sequence is CASSLEGTGGTNQPQHF. The CDR3 DNA follows: TGTGCCAGCAGCTTAGAGGGAACAGGGGGGACTAATCAGCCCCAGCATTTT.

This clone has more than one count but fewer than ten. CDR3 in DNA: TGCGCCAGCAGCGACCGGGGGGCGGGGACAGATACGCAGTATTTT. Residues: CASSDRGAGTDTQYF. The genes are TRBV4-1 and TRBJ2-3; TRBD2 is a possible D gene (7 bases). The CDR3 totals 15 residues. CDR1 and CDR2 (germline): MGHRA, YSYEKL. V lost 5 bases to trimming and J lost 3 bases, with 15 bases between them.

V gene TRBV28 combines with J gene TRBJ2-5; the D gene is possibly TRBD1 (6 bases). The V gene lost 6 bases and the J gene lost 4 bases, with 12 bases spanning the gap. CDR1 is MDHEN, CDR2 SYDVKM, per germline. CDR3 length: 13 residues. CDR3 DNA: TGTGCCAGCAGCCTACAGGGTCCAGAGACCCAGTACTTC. It encodes CASSLQGPETQYF.